This T cell receptor (beta chain) is from a study of monozygotic twins with inflammatory bowel disease. Whole-study findings and limits: Healthy co-twins exceeded IBD patients in TCRbeta diversity as measured by inverse Simpson. Lower sharing of clonotypes with other individuals was seen in IBD patients than in healthy twins. This was most marked in patients showing signs of disease activity.

Notes on this clonotype: Its cognate antigen is unknown.

The authors used 3500 ng of total RNA per TCR library. Nested PCRs of about 17 and 10 cycles, two in total, were run on TCRalpha and TCRbeta cDNA. Following a re-call of the 5' RACE reads, TCRdb has one entry per CDR3 protein and lacks DNA. The sample includes 190,000 or so distinct CDR3 sequences. The CDR3 totals 14 residues. Germline loops: CDR1 MNHEY, CDR2 SMNVEV (reference sequence). The clonotype comes from a human donor with ulcerative colitis or Crohn's disease, or a healthy co-twin of an affected twin (not recorded which). The specimen sequenced was blood. The chain recombines TRBV27 with TRBJ2-7. CDR3 amino acids: CASSLVSSSYEQYF.